The present T cell receptor (beta chain) was sequenced within a study of blood T cell repertoires in COVID-19 (dated by TCRdb to the early 2020s). About the full investigation: Collaborator samples came from the United States, Italy and Spain and covered acute and convalescent phases of COVID-19. The prospective study material was composed of cDNA or gDNA derived from T cells, B-cell-depleted T cells, or PBMCs. The dataset comprised deeply sampled blood TCRbeta repertoires from subjects exposed to, actively infected with, or recovered from COVID-19. The repertoires were released in a freely available public database intended as a resource for research on the immune response to SARS-CoV-2. Samples were obtained from the ongoing ImmuneRACE study (first 160 participants) and from about 1,300 subjects provided by 6 global collaborators. The sample metadata nearly always contained a de-identified subject ID, COVID-19 status, age in years and sex. Where available, HLA class I and class II types were obtained from metadata supplied by the sample provider rather than from assay-based typing.

TCRbeta CDR3 regions were amplified from genomic DNA using the immunoSEQ Assay, a bias-controlled multiplex PCR. The original pipeline was this. The number of nucleated cells in each sample was estimated by amplification of reference gene primers within the assay. To quantify the absolute abundance of each unique TCRbeta CDR3 rearrangement, sequence reads were collapsed and filtered. For each sample, productive Simpson clonality was calculated as the square root of Simpson's diversity index across productive rearrangements. Imported from immuneACCESS, the table was reduced by TCRdb to in-frame sequences with V and J called. These copies leave out some clones; in studies compared against another copy, an unresolved V gene accounts for under half, and the cause of the remainder is not known. Clone size and the V and J calls come from that table; the DNA yielded D and trimming. This sample has 200,000 to 250,000 clones in its table, and roughly 89% of those were observed once. The ten largest clones capture less than 7% of the sample.

Regarding this clone: Its antigen is still unknown. Qualities for individual bases were not recorded, and no much larger clone is one base off.

V loses 1 base of germline sequence and J loses 2 bases, and the interval between the two ends is 8 bases. The CDR3 spans 14 residues, from the cysteine through the phenylalanine. Only the CDR3 part of the read is kept: 42 bases, read in frame from the first base. The germline V gene provides CDR1 MGHRA and CDR2 YSYEKL. Participants in the prospective study were enrolled through a virtual design, were aged roughly 18 to 90 years, and lived in approximately 24 United States geographic areas. To assign participants to cohorts, the prospective study relied on clinical history that participants themselves reported in a screening survey and a study questionnaire. For ImmuneRACE Cohort 3, a participant was defined as recovered based on two consecutive negative NP/OP PCR tests, clearance by a healthcare professional, or resolution of symptoms. In the prospective study, whole blood, serum and a nasopharyngeal or oropharyngeal swab were collected from each participant by mobile phlebotomists. Over a roughly 2-month period, participants in the prospective study had the option of providing additional blood draws and questionnaires. Before DNA extraction, blood samples from the prospective study were shipped at room temperature or frozen.

Broader findings and caveats from the paper: The amount of clinical and demographic metadata varied by source and participant and was provided uncurated.

This TCR was recovered from a middle-aged woman who had recovered from COVID-19. Recombination linked TRBV4-1 to TRBJ1-2; the D segment could be TRBD1, given 5 matching bases. The sequenced material came from PBMCs or T cells enriched from blood (not recorded which). The DNA sequence is as follows: TGCGCCAGCAGCCAAGCGGGGGAGAACTATGGCTACACCTTC. The encoded protein is CASSQAGENYGYTF.